Detailed here is one T cell receptor beta chain. Its antigen has not been determined. There are no base qualities to consult, and no much larger clone falls within one base. Taken from the germline V gene (reference sequence), the CDR1 and CDR2 loops are SEHNR and FQNEAQ. Counted from cysteine to phenylalanine, this CDR3 has 15 amino acids. CDR3 DNA is the only sequence kept; it has 45 bases, read in frame from the first base. V was cut back by 5 bases and J by 9 bases, leaving a gap of 22 bases between them. The data originate from a study of immune cell composition in non-small cell lung cancer (dated 2017 in TCRdb). Background for the entire study: To assign histologic subtype, which was mostly lung adenocarcinoma or squamous cell carcinoma, H&E was combined with p63, CK5, Napsin A and TTF-1 immunohistochemistry. TCR-beta sequencing from Adaptive Biotechnologies was done on around 34 paired sets of NSCLC tumour and non-adjacent lung specimens and on around 24 tumour-only specimens. For supplementary cohort #1, made up of more than eight lung adenocarcinoma cases, paired tumour/lung TCR-beta sequencing was done and TIL populations were generated so that tumour reactivity could be assessed. Several tumour specimens that had TCR-beta data belonged to rare histological subtypes and were left out of the subtype comparisons. Study-wide conclusions, independent of this receptor: Nearly half of NSCLC cases had tumour-associated clones >0.5%, found in 25% to 35% of adenocarcinomas compared with under 80% of squamous carcinomas. In about 11 adenocarcinoma cases, maximal tumour-associated clone frequency correlated strongly with TIL tumour reactivity, whereas overall clonality did not. Only around ten cases were included in the reactivity cohort, and sequence sharing between tumour-reactive clones and the dominant in vivo tumour-associated clones was not shown. No significant correlation was found between smoking pack-years and tumour TCR-beta clonality.

Normal lung samples came from the same patient and were non-adjacent lung tissue collected as far from the tumour as possible, with a minimum distance of 3 cm. Genomic DNA was isolated with the QIAamp DNA kit from frozen aliquots of single-cell suspensions that had not been sorted. Tissues were received within 2 hours of resection and were immediately processed into single-cell suspensions. Tissue was mechanically dissociated and enzymatically digested with DNase I, collagenase I and hyaluronidase for approximately 32 minutes at 37 °C, then filtered and RBC-lysed. A two-step multiplex PCR amplified TCR-beta CDR3 regions from genomic DNA, and the second step of the PCR added Illumina-compatible adaptors. TCR-beta immunosequencing was carried out on an Illumina platform through the commercial immunoSEQ service. Per the original workflow: Repertoires were summarised as Top 10 Clones, the percentage of T-cell templates from the ten most frequent sequences, and productive clonality. Productive clonality ranged from 0 to 1, with 1 indicating a monoclonal population. Tumour-associated clones, identified using log10 scatter plots, were defined as sequences that made up at least 0.1% of tumour T-cell templates and were not found in the matched non-adjacent lung. Two-group comparisons used Student's t-tests, stages used ANOVA, and relationships used linear regression, analysed in GraphPad Prism7 and R. In its TCRdb copy, this immuneACCESS table keeps in-frame sequences only and misses some clones. Where compared with another copy, unresolved V genes explain less than half of these, and the others have no known cause. V and J calls and clone size come straight from that table; D and trimming were deduced from the DNA. Recorded for this sample are some 2,200 clones; roughly 82% of them occurred a single time. The ten largest clones take up approximately 15% of the sample.

The specimen was non-adjacent lung tissue. The chain uses TRBV7-9 and TRBJ1-1; the D segment could be TRBD1, given 6 matching bases. The receptor comes from a human donor with non-small cell lung cancer. The CDR3 here reads CASSPQYAGAEKAFF. Here is the DNA: TGTGCCAGCAGCCCACAATATGCGGGGGCTGAAAAAGCTTTCTTT.